Below are 24 T cell receptor beta chains sequenced from a single sample in a study of shared clonotypes between healthy human individuals. Assay used: immunoSEQ multiplex PCR; TCRdb lists only in-frame clones, some missing. This table holds more than 2 million clones, just under 95% found once. CD45RO-negative CD8 cells positively selected for CCR7 made up the naive population, which excluded terminally differentiated effector memory CD45RA+ cells. The source material was naive CD8+ T cells from PBMCs. These receptors all come from a man aged 18-30 years in good health. Some clones in this sample may be carry-over from other donors' samples.

J is TRBJ1-2 and V is TRBV27; TRBD1 matches at 8 bases. The J segment lost 2 bases and the V segment lost 5 bases, leaving 1 base of the junction unmatched. This CDR3 has 13 residues. Germline loops: CDR1 MNHEY, CDR2 SMNVEV (reference sequence). The CDR3 sequence: CASSRQGNYGYTF. The DNA of the CDR3 is TGTGCCAGCAGTCGACAGGGGAACTATGGCTACACCTTC.

This chain connects TRBV2 to TRBJ1-1; 8 bases are shared with TRBD1. The V segment lost 8 bases and the J segment 4 bases; nucleotides outside the gene matches: 24. Germline loops: CDR1 SNHLY, CDR2 FYNNEI. This CDR3 spans 19 amino acids. The CDR3 here is CASLNPIITWTGSSTEAFF. Here the CDR3 DNA reads TGTGCCAGCCTGAATCCTATTATCACCTGGACAGGGTCCAGCACTGAAGCTTTCTTT.

The CDR3 nucleotides are TGTGCCAGTAGTATCCGGGCGGGATTCAATGAGCAGTTCTTC. Translation: CASSIRAGFNEQFF. The chain is built from TRBV19 and TRBJ2-1, with TRBD2 as a possible D gene (6 bases). CDR1 and CDR2 from the germline V gene are LNHDA and SQIVND (reference sequence). The CDR3 contains 14 residues. V was trimmed by 3 bases and J by 6 bases, leaving 12 bases between them.

This chain connects TRBV10-3 to TRBJ1-2, with 10 bases matching TRBD1. CDR1 and CDR2 from the germline V gene are ENHRY and SYGVKD. With V trimmed by 2 bases and J by 4 bases, 4 bases remained unmatched. The CDR3 totals 15 residues. The CDR3 spells CAISEGTGVFYGYTF. In DNA, the CDR3 is TGTGCCATCAGTGAGGGGACAGGGGTGTTCTATGGCTACACCTTC.

V usage is TRBV2 and J usage is TRBJ2-1; 8 bases align to TRBD2. The CDR3 is made up of 17 amino acids. V was pared by 4 bases and J by 8 bases, with 16 bases of the junction left unmatched. In germline, CDR1 is SNHLY, CDR2 FYNNEI. This chain's CDR3 is CASSGGSGTREGDEQFF. CDR3 DNA sequence: TGTGCCAGCAGTGGGGGTAGCGGGACTAGGGAGGGCGATGAGCAGTTCTTC.

This chain connects TRBV29-1 to TRBJ2-2; D may be TRBD2 (6 bases). Germline loops: CDR1 SQVTM, CDR2 ANQGSEA. CDR3 length: 13 amino acids. Deletions cut 3 bases from V and 4 bases from J, with 9 bases between. The CDR3 DNA reads TGCAGCGTTGACGACGGGAGCACCGGGGAGCTGTTTTTT. The encoded protein is CSVDDGSTGELFF.

This clone was picked up one time. The chain couples TRBV11-2 to TRBJ1-2; TRBD1 matches 9 bases. This CDR3 has 16 amino acids. The J segment lost 4 bases and the V segment lost 4 bases, leaving 10 bases of the junction unmatched. CDR1 and CDR2 (germline): SGHAT, FQNNGV. As DNA, the CDR3 is TGTGCCAGCAGCTACACCGGGGACAGGGTTGCCTATGGCTACACCTTC. Encoded protein: CASSYTGDRVAYGYTF.

CDR3 in amino acids: CASSERTGVESPLHF. The CDR3, as DNA: TGCGCCAGCAGTGAGCGGACAGGAGTGGAGTCACCCCTCCACTTT. The chain employs TRBV10-2 and TRBJ1-6, with 7 bases lining up with TRBD1. Germline V lookup: CDR1 WSHSY, CDR2 SAAADI. This CDR3 region has 15 residues. V was pared by 2 bases and J by 10 bases, with 8 bases of the junction left unmatched.

J is TRBJ1-1 and V is TRBV5-6; D uncertain. From germline, CDR1 is SGHDT and CDR2 YYEEEE. Trimming stripped 0 bases from V and 2 bases from J, with 5 bases between. The CDR3 runs 13 residues. CDR3 amino acids: CASSLGFNTEAFF. The CDR3 DNA is TGTGCCAGCAGCTTGGGGTTTAACACTGAAGCTTTCTTT. The full variable domain, completed using reference TRBV5-6 and TRBJ1-1, is DAGVTQSPTHLIKTRGQQVTLRCSPKSGHDTVSWYQQALGQGPQFIFQYYEEEERQRGNFPDRFSGHQFPNYSSELNVNALLLGDSALYLCASSLGFNTEAFFGQGTRLTVV.

This clone has only one observation. The V and J genes are TRBV11-2 and TRBJ1-1; D may be TRBD1 (6 bases). This CDR3 is 13 amino acids long. CDR1 is SGHAT, CDR2 FQNNGV, per germline. Deletions cut 1 base from V and 7 bases from J, with 10 bases between. This CDR3 is CASSLVGADEAFF. The CDR3 nucleotides read TGTGCCAGCAGCTTAGTGGGGGCGGATGAAGCTTTCTTT.

This chain joins TRBV5-4 and TRBJ2-2; D possibly corresponds to TRBD1 (7 bases). CDR1 is SGHNT, CDR2 YYREEE, per germline (reference sequence). The V gene lost 6 bases and the J gene lost 4 bases, with 19 bases spanning the gap. The CDR3 runs 16 residues. This CDR3 is CASTPADRDSTGELFF. The CDR3 DNA is TGTGCCAGCACCCCAGCCGACAGGGACTCCACCGGGGAGCTGTTTTTT.

J is TRBJ2-7 and V is TRBV28; TRBD1 aligns across 9 bases. CDR1 is MDHEN and CDR2 is SYDVKM in the germline V gene. The CDR3 runs 15 residues. Trimming cost V 5 bases and J 5 bases; bases outside gene matches: 10. The CDR3 coding sequence is TGTGCCAGCAGTGACCCGGGACAGGGATTAAACGAGCAGTACTTC. Translation: CASSDPGQGLNEQYF.

The rearrangement joins TRBV9 to TRBJ2-6, with TRBD1 identical over 11 bases. V shed 3 bases, J shed 2 bases, and the junction held 7 bases outside the gene matches. Germline CDR1 reads SGDLS; CDR2 reads YYNGEE. The CDR3 extends over 18 amino acids. CDR3 DNA sequence: TGTGCCAGCAGCGGAAGGACAGGGGGCCCCCCTGGGGCCAACGTCCTGACTTTC. Translation: CASSGRTGGPPGANVLTF.

The V call is TRBV11-2, the J call TRBJ2-2; D not certain. The germline CDR1 and CDR2 sequences are SGHAT and FQNNGV. With 7 bases removed from V and 4 bases from J, the gap between germline ends came to 16 bases. CDR3 size: 15 residues. The CDR3 DNA sequence: TGTGCCAGCACCTCCCGGTCCGAGGCCACCGGGGAGCTGTTTTTT. It encodes CASTSRSEATGELFF.

This chain connects TRBV15 to TRBJ2-3, with D possibly being TRBD2 (5 bases). V gave up 5 bases and J gave up 2 bases, with 11 bases separating them. CDR3 size: 14 residues. CDR1 is LNHNV, CDR2 YYDKDF, per germline (reference sequence). The DNA for the CDR3 is TGTGCCACCAGCGAAGGGAGCTTCACAGATACGCAGTATTTT. Amino acids: CATSEGSFTDTQYF.

Turning to this clone: At one end the junction does not follow the germline gene, possibly because of a read error. The V gene is TRBV7-9, the J gene TRBJ1-3; the D gene is possibly TRBD1 (5 bases). The CDR3 is 16 amino acids. Germline loops: CDR1 SEHNR, CDR2 FQNEAQ (reference sequence). The CDR3 DNA follows: TGCGCCAGCAGCCCCCGAGAGGGGATGACTGGAAACACCATATATTTT. Residues: CASSPREGMTGNTIYF.

J is TRBJ2-7 and V is TRBV19; D might be TRBD1 or TRBD2, each matching 5 bases. This CDR3 has 15 residues. CDR1 LNHDA and CDR2 SQIVND come from the germline V gene (reference sequence). Trimming removed 3 bases at V and 2 bases at J, with 14 bases between. The CDR3 DNA reads TGTGCCAGTAGTATGACGAGGGGATCACCCTACGAGCAGTACTTC. This encodes CASSMTRGSPYEQYF. The entire variable domain, with the rest obtained from reference TRBV19 and TRBJ2-7, is as follows: DGGITQSPKYLFRKEGQNVTLSCEQNLNHDAMYWYRQDPGQGLRLIYYSQIVNDFQKGDIAEGYSVSREKKESFPLTVTSAQKNPTAFYLCASSMTRGSPYEQYFGPGTRLTVT.

CDR3 residues: CASSLTDRGYPYEQYF. The CDR3 DNA reads as TGTGCCAGCAGTTTAACAGACAGGGGTTATCCCTACGAGCAGTACTTC. The rearrangement links TRBV28 to TRBJ2-7; the match to TRBD1 covers 8 bases. The V gene end was trimmed by 2 bases and the J gene end by 2 bases; junction bases not matched to a gene: 8. CDR1 is MDHEN, CDR2 SYDVKM, per germline. The CDR3 is 16 residues long.

The chain has TRBV7-6 and TRBJ2-7; possible D gene TRBD1, 6 bases. The CDR3 is 16 amino acids. Per the germline V gene, CDR1 is SGHVS and CDR2 is FNYEAQ. Trimming took 5 bases from V and 2 from J, leaving 19 bases between them. The CDR3 nucleotides are TGTGCCAGCAGCCAGTCGCTCAGGGGCGCCCCCTACGAGCAGTACTTC. It translates to CASSQSLRGAPYEQYF.

The chain joins TRBV5-6 to TRBJ2-3; no clear D gene. Per germline, CDR1 SGHDT and CDR2 YYEEEE. V lost 0 bases to trimming and J lost 4 bases, with 6 bases between them. This CDR3 is 13 amino acids long. CDR3 residues: CASSLANPDTQYF. For the CDR3, the DNA is TGTGCCAGCAGCTTGGCCAATCCAGATACGCAGTATTTT.

The V and J genes are TRBV9 and TRBJ2-5; 7 bases align to TRBD1. This CDR3 has 16 residues. Germline values: CDR1 SGDLS, CDR2 YYNGEE. V lost 0 bases and J lost 3; bases outside the gene matches: 8. The chain's CDR3 is CASSVGPDRVEETQYF. The CDR3 nucleotides read TGTGCCAGCAGCGTAGGACCAGACAGGGTGGAAGAGACCCAGTACTTC.

The genes are TRBV7-8 and TRBJ2-6; tentative D call: TRBD2 (6 bases). CDR1 and CDR2 from the germline V gene are SGHVS and FQNEAQ. The CDR3 contains 19 residues. Trimming took 6 bases from V and 2 from J, leaving 23 bases between them. CDR3 in amino acids: CASSPGAMGGLTGANVLTF. The CDR3 nucleotides are TGTGCCAGCAGTCCCGGCGCCATGGGGGGTCTCACTGGGGCCAACGTCCTGACTTTC.

This clone was recorded once. This chain uses TRBV6-1 with TRBJ2-1; 12 bases are shared with TRBD2. CDR3 length: 15 residues. V trimming: 5 bases; J trimming: 4 bases; junction bases outside the gene matches: 3. Germline V gene sequence: CDR1 MNHNS, CDR2 SASEGT. The CDR3 bases are TGTGCCAGCAGTCCGGGACTAGCGGGTTACAATGAGCAGTTCTTC. Translated, it gives CASSPGLAGYNEQFF.

The chain is built from TRBV10-2 and TRBJ1-1, with D unclear. Trimming cost V 6 bases and J 1 base, with 12 bases left between them. CDR3 length: 14 amino acids. Germline CDR1 is WSHSY and CDR2 is SAAADI. For the CDR3, the DNA is TGCGCCAGCAGGAAGAGGACGGAGAACACTGAAGCTTTCTTT. It translates to CASRKRTENTEAFF.